This passage covers 3 T cell receptor beta chains from one sample sequenced in a study of blood T cell repertoires in COVID-19. Libraries were prepared by immunoSEQ multiplex PCR; TCRdb keeps only in-frame clonotypes and omits some of them. Here the sample spans around 87,000 clones, approximately 90% being singletons. Material: peripheral blood. The source is a man aged 50 to 59 with acute or convalescent COVID-19.

The chain links TRBV5-1 to TRBJ1-1, with D possibly being TRBD1 (5 bases). CDR3 length: 15 amino acids. V was trimmed by 0 bases and J by 4 bases, leaving 13 bases between them. Germline CDR1 reads SGHRS; CDR2 reads YFSETQ. For the CDR3, the DNA is TGCGCCAGCAGCTTGGGTCAGGGCCGAACCACTGAAGCTTTCTTT. Its translation: CASSLGQGRTTEAFF.

The V gene is TRBV12-3 or TRBV12-4, the J gene TRBJ1-2; maybe TRBD1 (6 bases). V lost 3 bases, J lost 6 bases, and 11 bases lay in between. CDR3 length: 13 residues. The CDR3 region is CASSFTGTNGYTF. For the CDR3, the DNA is TGTGCCAGCAGTTTTACCGGGACAAATGGCTACACCTTC.

The chain links TRBV7-3 to TRBJ2-1; D is possibly TRBD1 (6 bases). The CDR3 has 15 amino acids. V lost 5 bases and J 5 bases, leaving 16 bases between the germline ends. In germline, CDR1 is SGHTA, CDR2 FQGTGA. The CDR3 loop reads CASSLMGAGNNEQFF. The CDR3 nucleotides are TGTGCCAGCAGCCTCATGGGGGCGGGTAACAATGAGCAGTTCTTC.